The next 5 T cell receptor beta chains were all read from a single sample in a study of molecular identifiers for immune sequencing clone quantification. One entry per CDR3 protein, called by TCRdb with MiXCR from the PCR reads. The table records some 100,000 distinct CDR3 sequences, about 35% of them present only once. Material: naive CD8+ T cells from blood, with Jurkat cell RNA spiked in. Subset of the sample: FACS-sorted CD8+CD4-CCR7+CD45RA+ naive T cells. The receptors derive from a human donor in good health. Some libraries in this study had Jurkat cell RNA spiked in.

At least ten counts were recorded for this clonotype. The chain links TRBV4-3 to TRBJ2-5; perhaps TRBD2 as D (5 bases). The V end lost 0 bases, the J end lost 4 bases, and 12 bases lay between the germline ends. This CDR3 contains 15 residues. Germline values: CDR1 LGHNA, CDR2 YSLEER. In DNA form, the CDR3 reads TGCGCCAGCAGCCAAGACGGGGATCGGCGAGAGACCCAGTACTTC. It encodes CASSQDGDRRETQYF.

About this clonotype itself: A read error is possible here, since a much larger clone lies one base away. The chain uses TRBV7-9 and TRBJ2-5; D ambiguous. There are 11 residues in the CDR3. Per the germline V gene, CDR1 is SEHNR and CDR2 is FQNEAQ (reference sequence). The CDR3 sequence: CTSSLQETQYF. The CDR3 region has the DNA TGTACCAGCAGCTTACAAGAGACCCAGTACTTC.

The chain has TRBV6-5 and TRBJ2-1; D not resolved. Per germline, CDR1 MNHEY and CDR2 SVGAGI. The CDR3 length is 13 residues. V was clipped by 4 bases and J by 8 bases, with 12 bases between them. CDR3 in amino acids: CASSFFSQDEQFF. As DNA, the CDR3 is TGTGCCAGCAGTTTTTTCTCCCAGGATGAGCAGTTCTTC.

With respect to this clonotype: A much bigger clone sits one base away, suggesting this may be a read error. CDR3 bases: TGTGCCAGCAGCGGCCGCGCCGAGGCAGATTCGCAGTATTTT. Protein product: CASSGRAEADSQYF. The gene calls are TRBV6-5 and TRBJ2-3; D is unresolved. Germline CDR1 and CDR2: MNHEY and SVGAGI. This CDR3 spans 14 amino acids.

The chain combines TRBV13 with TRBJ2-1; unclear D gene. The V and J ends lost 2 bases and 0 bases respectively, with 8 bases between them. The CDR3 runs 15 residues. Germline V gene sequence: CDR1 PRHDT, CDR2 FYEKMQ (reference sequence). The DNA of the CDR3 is TGTGCCAGCAGCTTATCGGACCACTCCTACAATGAGCAGTTCTTC. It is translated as CASSLSDHSYNEQFF.